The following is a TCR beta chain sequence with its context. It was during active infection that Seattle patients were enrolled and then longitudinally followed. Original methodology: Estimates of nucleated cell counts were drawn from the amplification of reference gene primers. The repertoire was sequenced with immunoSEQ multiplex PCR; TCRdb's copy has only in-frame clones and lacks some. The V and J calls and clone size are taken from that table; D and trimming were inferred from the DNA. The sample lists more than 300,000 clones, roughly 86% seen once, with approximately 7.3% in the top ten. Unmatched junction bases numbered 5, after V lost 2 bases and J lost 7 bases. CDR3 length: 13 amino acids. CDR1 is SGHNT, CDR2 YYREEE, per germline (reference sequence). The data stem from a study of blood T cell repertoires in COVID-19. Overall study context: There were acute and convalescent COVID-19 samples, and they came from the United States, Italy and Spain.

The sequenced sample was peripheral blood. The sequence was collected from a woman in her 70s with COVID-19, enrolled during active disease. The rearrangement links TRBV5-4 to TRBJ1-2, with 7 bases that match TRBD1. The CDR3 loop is CASSFDRAGGYTF. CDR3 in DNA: TGTGCCAGCAGCTTCGACAGGGCAGGTGGCTACACCTTC.